The T cell receptor beta chain under discussion was sequenced for a study of sequential checkpoint blockade in melanoma. Background on the study: DNA from 95 or so pretreatment tumor samples underwent TCRβ immunosequencing.

Broader study findings: Pretreatment TIL clonality tracked with response in the nivolumab-first arm.

Treatment defined: randomized to nivolumab then ipilimumab (arm A) or the reverse (arm B). None of the patients previously received DNA-damaging chemotherapy. This table comes from immunoSEQ multiplex PCR, and its TCRdb copy is limited to in-frame clones, with some not included. The data show approximately 1,800 clones, less than 25% seen once. CDR1 is MDHEN, CDR2 SYDVKM, per germline. CDR3 length: 14 residues. The V end lost 1 base, the J end lost 4 bases, and 8 bases lay between the germline ends. Only a few counts were recorded for this clone. Its antigen is as yet unknown. This receptor was identified in a human donor with melanoma. Here the sequenced sample was tumor tissue (inferred from file names), taken from a patient given nivolumab and ipilimumab in sequence. This chain connects TRBV28 to TRBJ2-1; D not resolved. The DNA of the CDR3 is TGTGCCAGCAGTTTATTAGCCGGGTACAATGAGCAGTTCTTC. As protein: CASSLLAGYNEQFF.